The source of this TCR beta chain is a study of beta chain features in type 1 diabetes. The wider study: When patients were set against healthy donors, age, gender and cell yields were similar. Study findings and constraints: Cells carrying high TCR expression could end up over-represented when cDNA is sequenced.

The CDR3 contains 13 residues. Trimming removed 1 base from V and 4 bases from J, with 6 bases in between. The germline V gene has CDR1 SGHRS and CDR2 YFSETQ. Isolated RNA was reverse transcribed in full, so expressed TCRB transcripts were sequenced. The protocol was immunoSEQ multiplex PCR, while the TCRdb copy is restricted to in-frame clones and leaves out a portion. The table includes about 620,000 clones, roughly 15% detected once. This clone was counted a few times. Its matching antigen is unknown. The sample taken for sequencing was naive CD4+ T cells from blood. This chain links TRBV5-1 with TRBJ1-5; D call uncertain. This clonotype originated in a man between 18 and 35 years old in good health. CDR3 in amino acids: CASSLHPNQPQHF. The CDR3 DNA reads TGCGCCAGCAGCTTGCACCCAAATCAGCCCCAGCATTTT.